This T cell receptor (beta chain) was recorded in a study of T cell repertoires in cytomegalovirus infection. Study details: Both CMV infection and a matching HLA type were indicated by public TCR beta signatures. Study findings and constraints: The study identified carriers of CMV plus the relevant HLA from cumulative public TCR beta family frequency. It was HLA-C-restricted CMV-specific TCR beta clonotypes that dominated the response ex vivo.

About this clonotype: Its target is not known.

Looked up from germline, CDR1 is PRHDT and CDR2 is FYEKMQ (reference sequence). The CDR3 extends over 13 amino acids. V was cut by 5 bases and J by 7 bases, with 14 bases left in between. TCRdb used MiXCR to reprocess the reads, holding one entry per CDR3 protein. The sample has approximately 500,000 distinct CDR3 sequences, more than 15% seen once. The TCR originated in a human donor in good health (CMV status not recorded). Some clones in this sample may be carry-over from other donors' samples. The J gene is TRBJ1-1, the V gene TRBV13, with D possibly TRBD1 on 6 matching bases. Sequenced input: CD8+ T cells from PBMCs. DNA of the CDR3: TGTGCCAGCAGCGCGGGACATGTGTTTGAAGCTTTCTTT. Protein sequence: CASSAGHVFEAFF.